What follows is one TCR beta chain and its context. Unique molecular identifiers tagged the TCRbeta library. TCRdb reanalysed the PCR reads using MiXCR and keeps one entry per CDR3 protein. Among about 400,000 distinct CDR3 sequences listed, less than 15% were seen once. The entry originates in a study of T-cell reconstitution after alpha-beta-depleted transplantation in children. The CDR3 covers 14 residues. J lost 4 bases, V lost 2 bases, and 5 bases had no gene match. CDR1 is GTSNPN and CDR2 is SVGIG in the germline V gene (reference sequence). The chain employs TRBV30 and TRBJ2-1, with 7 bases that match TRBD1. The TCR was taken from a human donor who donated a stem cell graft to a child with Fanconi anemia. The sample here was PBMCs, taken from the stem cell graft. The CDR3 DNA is TGTGCCTGGAGTTCACCGGGACAGTACAATGAGCAGTTCTTC. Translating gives CAWSSPGQYNEQFF.